The 27 T cell receptor beta chains in this list originate from one sample, sequenced in a study of PD-1 blockade in classical Hodgkin lymphoma. Some clones are missing from TCRdb's copy, which holds only in-frame ones; the method was immunoSEQ multiplex PCR. The sample has under 100,000 clones, about 90% seen once. In every patient, relapse followed autologous stem cell transplantation, while exposure to brentuximab vedotin differed. This sample comprised peripheral blood mononuclear cells (PBMCs), obtained before the second cycle of nivolumab. The source of these receptors is a human donor with classical Hodgkin lymphoma.

V and J are TRBV6-1 and TRBJ2-3; 10 bases fit TRBD1. The CDR3 runs 14 residues. The germline V gene encodes CDR1 MNHNS and CDR2 SASEGT. The V segment lost 3 bases and the J segment 4 bases; nucleotides outside the gene matches: 1. The CDR3 DNA sequence: TGTGCCAGCAGTGAGACAGGGGGCTCAGATACGCAGTATTTT. It specifies CASSETGGSDTQYF.

J is TRBJ2-7 and V is TRBV4-1; 11 positions match TRBD2. There are 17 residues in the CDR3. V lost 2 bases to trimming and J lost 3 bases; unmatched junction nucleotides: 9. Per germline, CDR1 MGHRA and CDR2 YSYEKL. CDR3 sequence: CASSQNTGTSGNYEQYF. DNA for the CDR3: TGCGCCAGCAGCCAAAACACTGGGACTAGCGGAAACTACGAGCAGTACTTC.

The rearrangement uses TRBV15 and TRBJ2-5; 7 bases map to TRBD2. The V and J ends lost 5 bases and 3 bases, in that order; junction bases with no gene match: 0. Germline CDR1 is LNHNV and CDR2 is YYDKDF (reference sequence). The CDR3 extends over 12 amino acids. CDR3 nucleotide sequence: TGTGCCACCAGCCGGGGGGAAGAGACCCAGTACTTC. Its protein product is CATSRGEETQYF. The entire variable domain, with the rest obtained from reference TRBV15 and TRBJ2-5, is as follows: DAMVIQNPRYQVTQFGKPVTLSCSQTLNHNVMYWYQQKSSQAPKLLFHYYDKDFNNEADTPDNFQSRRPNTSFCFLDIRSPGLGDTAMYLCATSRGEETQYFGPGTRLLVL.

This rearrangement joins TRBV18 to TRBJ2-7, with D hard to call. CDR1 and CDR2 from the germline V gene are KGHSH and LQKENI. Deletions cut 0 bases from V and 6 bases from J, with 15 bases between. The CDR3 extends over 15 amino acids. CDR3 in amino acids: CASSPPLDGEGEQYF. In DNA form, the CDR3 reads TGTGCCAGCTCACCACCTTTGGACGGTGAAGGCGAGCAGTACTTC.

The chain couples TRBV6-1 to TRBJ2-4; D possibly corresponds to TRBD2 (6 bases). V was trimmed by 5 bases and J by 8 bases, leaving 16 bases between them. This CDR3 spans 14 amino acids. CDR1 and CDR2 (germline): MNHNS, SASEGT. The CDR3 spells CASSSLGGGDIQYF. The CDR3 nucleotides read TGTGCCAGCAGTTCTTTGGGGGGAGGAGACATTCAGTACTTC.

The V call is TRBV27, the J call TRBJ1-2; unclear D gene. Looked up from germline, CDR1 is MNHEY and CDR2 is SMNVEV (reference sequence). V was pared by 0 bases and J by 3 bases, with 17 bases between. This CDR3 spans 17 amino acids. CDR3 amino acids: CASSLSWKGSEYYGYTF. CDR3 DNA sequence: TGTGCCAGCAGTTTATCGTGGAAGGGCTCGGAGTACTATGGCTACACCTTC.

The rearrangement links TRBV9 to TRBJ2-1, with D perhaps given as TRBD1 or TRBD2 (5 bases each). The V end was cut by 4 bases, the J end by 5 bases, with 10 bases between. The CDR3 extends over 13 amino acids. Looked up from germline, CDR1 is SGDLS and CDR2 is YYNGEE. CDR3 loop: CASSPGPHNEQFF. The CDR3 nucleotides read TGTGCCAGCAGCCCGGGACCTCACAATGAGCAGTTCTTC.

The rearrangement links TRBV6-6 to TRBJ2-7; no clear D gene. This CDR3 has 15 residues. Germline lookup yields CDR1 MNHNY and CDR2 SVGAGI (reference sequence). Trimming took 0 bases from V and 2 from J, leaving 11 bases between them. The CDR3 loop reads CASSYSTKGPYEQYF. DNA of the CDR3: TGTGCCAGCAGTTACTCGACAAAGGGTCCCTACGAGCAGTACTTC.

V is TRBV28 and J is TRBJ1-4; a weak D match, TRBD1 (6 bases). The CDR3 runs 13 residues. Germline values: CDR1 MDHEN, CDR2 SYDVKM. The V end lost 6 bases, the J end lost 8 bases, and 13 bases lay between the germline ends. The CDR3 DNA is TGTGCCAGCAGCCAGGGGCGGACAGAAAAACTGTTTTTT. Protein sequence: CASSQGRTEKLFF.

Notes on this clone: Other DNA sequences from this sample encode an identical CDR3 as well. The V call is TRBV30, the J call TRBJ2-2; D perhaps matches TRBD2 (5 bases). The germline gives CDR1 GTSNPN, CDR2 SVGIG (reference sequence). V lost 0 bases and J 5 bases, leaving 16 bases between the germline ends. This CDR3 has 16 amino acids. This CDR3 is CAWSVSRRPGTGELFF. CDR3 nucleotides: TGTGCCTGGAGTGTAAGCAGGCGCCCGGGGACCGGGGAGCTGTTTTTT. Full variable domain (rest looked up from reference TRBV30 and TRBJ2-2): SQTIHQWPATLVQPVGSPLSLECTVEGTSNPNLYWYRQAAGRGLQLLFYSVGIGQISSEVPQNLSASRPQDRQFILSSKKLLLSDSGFYLCAWSVSRRPGTGELFFGEGSRLTVL.

With regard to this clone: One end of the junction is discordant with germline, which a read error may explain. The CDR3 loop reads CASREDALSGDTIYF. The CDR3 DNA follows: TGCGCCAGCAGGGAGGACGCCCTCTCTGGAGACACCATATATTTT. This chain uses TRBV5-1 with TRBJ1-3; no definite D call. This CDR3 comprises 15 residues. Germline V CDR1 and CDR2: SGHRS, YFSETQ.

Remarks on this clone: One junction end disagrees with the germline gene, perhaps due to a read error. This chain connects TRBV14 to TRBJ1-5; D ambiguous. Germline V gene lookup returns CDR1 SGHDN and CDR2 FVKESK. The CDR3 has 16 residues. The CDR3 coding sequence is TGTGCCAGCACCCAACAGCAGAAGGATAGCAATCAGCCCCAGCATTTT. Encoded protein: CASTQQQKDSNQPQHF.

This chain joins TRBV29-1 and TRBJ2-7; D is unclear. Per germline, CDR1 SQVTM and CDR2 ANQGSEA. The ends were cut back, 0 bases at V and 2 bases at J, with 11 bases in the middle. This CDR3 comprises 14 residues. The CDR3 reads CSVEEGRSPYEQYF. In nucleotides, the CDR3 is TGCAGCGTTGAAGAGGGCAGGTCTCCCTACGAGCAGTACTTC.

The gene calls are TRBV7-6 and TRBJ1-2, with 8 bases that match TRBD1. Germline values: CDR1 SGHVS, CDR2 FNYEAQ. J lost 2 bases, V lost 2 bases, and 1 base had no gene match. The CDR3 spans 14 residues. CDR3 bases: TGTGCCAGCAGCTTAACAGGGGGGAACTATGGCTACACCTTC. This translates into CASSLTGGNYGYTF.

The chain couples TRBV4-1 to TRBJ2-7, with 8 bases matching TRBD2. The junction had 12 bases not matched to a gene; V was cut back by 4 bases and J by 4 bases. Germline CDR1 and CDR2: MGHRA and YSYEKL. The CDR3 runs to 16 residues. The CDR3, as DNA: TGCGCCAGCAGCCTAAGCGGGGCGGGGGGACGTTACGAGCAGTACTTC. This encodes CASSLSGAGGRYEQYF.

The chain links TRBV5-6 to TRBJ2-5; D is unresolved. Germline CDR1 reads SGHDT; CDR2 reads YYEEEE. V lost 0 bases and J lost 3, with 0 bases in between. The CDR3 is 11 amino acids. The CDR3 DNA follows: TGTGCCAGCAGCTTGGAAGAGACCCAGTACTTC. It encodes CASSLEETQYF. Based on the CDR3 plus reference TRBV5-6 and TRBJ2-5, the full variable domain is DAGVTQSPTHLIKTRGQQVTLRCSPKSGHDTVSWYQQALGQGPQFIFQYYEEEERQRGNFPDRFSGHQFPNYSSELNVNALLLGDSALYLCASSLEETQYFGPGTRLLVL.

CDR3 sequence reads: CASSAGTGQGRGYTF. CDR3 DNA sequence: TGTGCCAGCAGCGCCGGTACAGGACAGGGCCGTGGCTACACCTTC. The gene calls are TRBV9 and TRBJ1-2; 8 nucleotides agree with TRBD1. This CDR3 has 15 amino acids. Germline V lookup: CDR1 SGDLS, CDR2 YYNGEE. Losses at the gene ends were 3 bases for V and 7 bases for J; bases not matched to a gene: 11. The whole variable domain, remainder taken from reference TRBV9 and TRBJ1-2, is DSGVTQTPKHLITATGQRVTLRCSPRSGDLSVYWYQQSLDQGLQFLIQYYNGEERAKGNILERFSAQQFPDLHSELNLSSLELGDSALYFCASSAGTGQGRGYTFGSGTRLTVV.

The chain is built from TRBV5-1 and TRBJ2-6, with D possibly matching TRBD1 (5 bases). Germline-derived CDR1 and CDR2 are SGHRS and YFSETQ. Trimming took off 3 bases at V and 0 bases at J, with 16 bases between the two ends. This CDR3 spans 18 amino acids. Written as DNA, the CDR3 is TGCGCCAGCAGCTGGAGTACAGGTCTCCGCTCTGGGGCCAACGTCCTGACTTTC. It specifies CASSWSTGLRSGANVLTF.

This chain connects TRBV28 to TRBJ1-5; D call uncertain. CDR3 size: 12 residues. The V gene's germline CDR1 is MDHEN and CDR2 SYDVKM. Between the trimmed V and J ends, which lost 8 bases and 4 bases, there was a span of 9 bases. CDR3 protein: CASQEINQPQHF. CDR3 nucleotides: TGTGCCAGCCAGGAGATTAATCAGCCCCAGCATTTT.

The chain joins TRBV7-2 to TRBJ2-2, with TRBD2 identical over 8 bases. CDR1 SGHTA and CDR2 FQGNSA come from the germline V gene. J was trimmed by 4 bases and V by 2 bases; bases with no gene match: 3. This CDR3 comprises 15 residues. CDR3 residues: CASSLRLAGTGELFF. The CDR3 region has the DNA TGTGCCAGCAGCTTACGGCTAGCGGGCACCGGGGAGCTGTTTTTT.

The gene calls are TRBV10-2 and TRBJ2-1, with 11 bases matching TRBD2. Germline-derived CDR1 and CDR2 are WSHSY and SAAADI. The CDR3 consists of 15 residues. The junction had 3 bases not matched to a gene; V was cut back by 5 bases and J by 3 bases. This chain's CDR3 is CASSQTSGVYNEQFF. The DNA of the CDR3 is TGCGCCAGCAGTCAGACTAGCGGGGTCTACAATGAGCAGTTCTTC.

The CDR3 loop is CASILGPSGWEADTQYF. CDR3 DNA: TGCGCCAGCATCCTGGGCCCCAGCGGGTGGGAGGCAGATACGCAGTATTTT. J is TRBJ2-3 and V is TRBV5-1, with D possibly being TRBD2 (6 bases). Germline-derived CDR1 and CDR2 are SGHRS and YFSETQ. The CDR3 spans 17 residues. V lost 6 bases to trimming and J lost 4 bases, with 24 bases between them.

This rearrangement joins TRBV7-9 to TRBJ1-4, with no clear D. The V and J ends lost 1 base and 4 bases respectively, with 4 bases between them. CDR3 size: 13 residues. Looked up from germline, CDR1 is SEHNR and CDR2 is FQNEAQ (reference sequence). The CDR3 region has the DNA TGTGCCAGCAGCTTAGGGGGTAATGAAAAACTGTTTTTT. This sequence encodes CASSLGGNEKLFF.

The CDR3 region has the DNA TGTGCCAGCAGCTTAGTAGGGAGGAACACTGAAGCTTTCTTT. Its protein is CASSLVGRNTEAFF. The J gene is TRBJ1-1, the V gene TRBV7-6; no clear D. Germline V gene lookup returns CDR1 SGHVS and CDR2 FNYEAQ. V was pared by 1 base and J by 1 base, with 7 bases between. CDR3 length equals 14 residues.

About this clone: The CDR3 does not close with the conserved phenylalanine or tryptophan, likely indicating a read error. The V gene is TRBV6-5, the J gene TRBJ1-3; D is undetermined. In germline, CDR1 is MNHEY, CDR2 SVGAGI. Trimming took off 2 bases at V and 0 bases at J, with 11 bases between the two ends. CDR3 length: 16 amino acids. The DNA of the CDR3 is TGTGCCAGCAGTTACAACAGCTTCAGCTCTGGAAACACCATATATTCT. It yields the protein CASSYNSFSSGNTIYS.

CDR3 in amino acids: CASSLDQGVVWGYTF. The CDR3 DNA sequence: TGTGCCAGCAGCTTGGATCAGGGGGTGGTGTGGGGCTACACCTTC. The chain has TRBV5-4 and TRBJ1-2; TRBD1 aligns across 7 bases. Losses at the gene ends were 0 bases for V and 8 bases for J; bases not matched to a gene: 10. Germline V gene lookup returns CDR1 SGHNT and CDR2 YYREEE (reference sequence). CDR3 length: 15 residues.

The rearrangement joins TRBV12-5 to TRBJ2-5; TRBD1 matches 9 bases. The germline CDR1 and CDR2 sequences are LGHNT and FRNRAP. The CDR3 consists of 15 residues. Trimming at V came to 6 bases and at J to 5 bases, leaving 10 bases not matched to a gene. The CDR3 protein is CASGSAGQGLETQYF. The CDR3 coding sequence is TGTGCTAGTGGATCAGCGGGACAGGGTCTGGAGACCCAGTACTTC.